This T cell receptor (beta chain) was identified in a study of blood T cell repertoires in COVID-19. The germline CDR1 and CDR2 sequences are MNHNY and SVGAGI (reference sequence). V lost 0 bases and J lost 1; bases outside the gene matches: 2. The CDR3 spans 16 residues. Some clones are missing from TCRdb's copy, which holds only in-frame ones; the method was immunoSEQ multiplex PCR. Among roughly 320,000 clones, more than 75% were seen once, and the ten largest hold around 1.2%. Sequencing was done on a sample of peripheral blood. The rearrangement uses TRBV6-6 and TRBJ2-7, with TRBD2 matching over 11 bases. This TCR was sampled from a man between 70 and 80 years old with acute or convalescent COVID-19. The chain's CDR3 is CASSYSASGGSYEQYF. Written as DNA, the CDR3 is TGTGCCAGCAGTTACTCCGCTAGCGGGGGGTCCTACGAGCAGTACTTC.